What follows are 27 T cell receptor beta chains derived from one specimen sequenced in a study of radiotherapy plus CTLA-4 blockade in lung cancer (dated by TCRdb to between 2018 and 2020). Library preparation employed the immunoSEQ multiplex PCR assay. As stored in TCRdb, this immuneACCESS dataset retains in-frame rearrangements with V and J assigned. A fraction of the clones does not appear; measured against another copy, unresolved V genes explain less than half of the discrepancy, and the remainder lacks a known reason. In this sample the table shows 35,000 to 40,000 clones, around 85% of which occur a single time. The ten largest clonotypes hold approximately 6% of the sample. The input for sequencing was peripheral blood, taken from a patient treated with radiotherapy plus ipilimumab. Receptors were obtained from a human donor with non-small cell lung cancer who had stable disease on radiotherapy plus ipilimumab.

By frequency in the sample, this clone is medium-sized. CDR3 nucleotide sequence: TGTGCCAGCAGCCCGGGACTAGCAGACCAAGAGACCCAGTACTTC. Its protein is CASSPGLADQETQYF. This rearrangement joins TRBV11-1 to TRBJ2-5; 9 positions match TRBD2. This CDR3 contains 15 residues. The germline V gene encodes CDR1 SGHAT and CDR2 FQDESV (reference sequence). Trimming took 5 bases from V and 0 from J; bases not matched to a gene: 4.

The genes are TRBV9 and TRBJ2-1; TRBD2 matches at 13 bases. The CDR3 contains 15 residues. Germline V gene lookup returns CDR1 SGDLS and CDR2 YYNGEE. The trim removed 4 bases at V and 5 bases at J, leaving 3 bases unmatched. The CDR3 region has the DNA TGTGCCAGCAGCAGGGGGACTAGCGGGAACAATGAGCAGTTCTTC. This encodes CASSRGTSGNNEQFF.

This chain uses TRBV5-6 with TRBJ1-1, with 7 nucleotides matching TRBD1. J gave up 0 bases and V 3 bases, and 5 bases lay outside the gene matches. The CDR3 is made up of 15 amino acids. Germline V gene data show CDR1 as SGHDT and CDR2 as YYEEEE. In nucleotides, the CDR3 is TGTGCCAGCAGCTACCGGGACAGACTGAACACTGAAGCTTTCTTT. It codes for CASSYRDRLNTEAFF.

The CDR3, as DNA: TGTGCCAGCACCTCCACAGATACGCAGTATTTT. Amino acid sequence: CASTSTDTQYF. The chain employs TRBV7-2 and TRBJ2-3; D is unclear. The CDR3 consists of 11 residues. Germline-derived CDR1 and CDR2 are SGHTA and FQGNSA. With 7 bases removed from V and 2 bases from J, the gap between germline ends came to 4 bases.

This chain joins TRBV4-3 and TRBJ1-1, with TRBD1 matching 10 bases. From germline, CDR1 is LGHNA and CDR2 YSLEER. This CDR3 has 16 residues. Trimming took 1 base from V and 11 from J; bases not matched to a gene: 13. The CDR3 here is CASSQGRGQGVRRAFF. The CDR3 bases are TGCGCCAGCAGCCAAGGAAGAGGACAGGGGGTGCGTCGGGCTTTCTTT.

The CDR3 here is CASSTGTGRRDEQFF. CDR3 in DNA: TGTGCCAGCAGCACTGGGACAGGAAGGAGAGATGAGCAGTTCTTC. The chain is built from TRBV5-4 and TRBJ2-1; TRBD1 agrees at 8 bases. The CDR3 covers 15 residues. Germline V lookup: CDR1 SGHNT, CDR2 YYREEE (reference sequence). V trimming: 4 bases; J trimming: 8 bases; junction bases outside the gene matches: 11.

CDR3 in amino acids: CASSSYPSGSSETQYF. The DNA of the CDR3 is TGTGCCAGCAGTTCATATCCTAGCGGGAGTTCGGAGACCCAGTACTTC. This chain connects TRBV25-1 to TRBJ2-5; 10 bases align to TRBD2. There are 16 residues in the CDR3. With 5 bases clipped from V and 5 bases from J, the junction kept 11 bases outside the gene matches. Germline values: CDR1 MGHDK, CDR2 SYGVNS.

This rearrangement joins TRBV7-2 to TRBJ2-7; 8 nucleotides match TRBD1. The CDR3 runs 14 residues. V shed 3 bases and J 5 bases; nucleotides not matched to a gene: 6. Looked up from germline, CDR1 is SGHTA and CDR2 is FQGNSA. The chain's CDR3 is CASSFLQGAHEQYF. CDR3 in DNA: TGTGCCAGCAGCTTTCTGCAGGGGGCCCACGAGCAGTACTTC.

The genes are TRBV10-3 and TRBJ1-2, with D possibly being TRBD1 (6 bases). The germline V and J ends were trimmed by 3 bases and 4 bases, with 21 bases remaining between them. The germline V gene has CDR1 ENHRY and CDR2 SYGVKD. The CDR3 contains 17 residues. The CDR3 is CAISDRPGGRFFYGYTF. In DNA form, the CDR3 reads TGTGCCATCAGTGATCGACCGGGGGGCAGGTTCTTCTATGGCTACACCTTC.

The DNA of the CDR3 is TGTGCCAGCAGCTTCGGCCTAGCGGGAGGGGAAAACATTCAGTACTTC. Its translation is CASSFGLAGGENIQYF. The chain joins TRBV5-5 to TRBJ2-4; 12 bases line up with TRBD2. V lost 2 bases and J lost 5; bases outside the gene matches: 5. The CDR3 loop spans 16 amino acids. Germline assignment: CDR1 SGHKS and CDR2 YYEKEE (reference sequence). Using reference TRBV5-5 and TRBJ2-4 for the parts outside the CDR3, the full variable domain is DAGVTQSPTHLIKTRGQQVTLRCSPISGHKSVSWYQQVLGQGPQFIFQYYEKEERGRGNFPDRFSARQFPNYSSELNVNALLLGDSALYLCASSFGLAGGENIQYFGAGTRLSVL.

V usage is TRBV28 and J usage is TRBJ1-2, with 10 bases identical to TRBD1. Germline CDR1 and CDR2: MDHEN and SYDVKM. Trimming at V came to 6 bases and at J to 1 base, leaving 17 bases not matched to a gene. The CDR3 extends over 19 amino acids. CDR3 protein: CASRTVGTGATNYNYGYTF. CDR3 sequence (DNA): TGTGCCAGCAGGACAGTAGGGACAGGGGCCACCAATTATAACTATGGCTACACCTTC.

On this clone itself: One junction end does not reproduce the germline sequence, and a read error may be involved. This sequence joins TRBV7-7 and TRBJ2-1, with 9 bases matching TRBD2. CDR3 length: 15 residues. Germline V lookup: CDR1 SSHAT, CDR2 FNYEAQ (reference sequence). This chain's CDR3 is CASSISGSSYNEQFF. The CDR3 bases are TGTGCTAGCAGCATTAGCGGGAGCTCCTACAATGAGCAGTTCTTC.

This clone was seen just once. This rearrangement joins TRBV9 to TRBJ1-2, with D perhaps matching TRBD1 (5 bases). The CDR3 consists of 14 residues. With 0 bases removed from V and 8 bases from J, the gap between germline ends came to 14 bases. CDR1 SGDLS and CDR2 YYNGEE come from the germline V gene. CDR3 residues: CASSVDWGGDGYTF. For the CDR3, the DNA is TGTGCCAGCAGCGTAGATTGGGGGGGGGACGGCTACACCTTC.

This clone came up once. The chain employs TRBV5-1 and TRBJ2-7, with 10 bases identical to TRBD1. CDR1 is SGHRS, CDR2 YFSETQ, per germline. This CDR3 has 18 residues. Trimming took 4 bases from V and 3 from J; bases not matched to a gene: 16. CDR3 in DNA: TGCGCCAGCAGCCTATCAAGTAGGGACAGGGGCGTGGGCTACGAGCAGTACTTC. This gives the protein CASSLSSRDRGVGYEQYF.

The chain has TRBV5-4 and TRBJ2-2; 8 nucleotides align to TRBD2. This CDR3 region has 15 residues. Germline V gene lookup returns CDR1 SGHNT and CDR2 YYREEE (reference sequence). With V trimmed by 3 bases and J by 3 bases, 4 bases remained unmatched. CDR3 residues: CASSWGLEDTGELFF. As DNA, the CDR3 is TGTGCCAGCAGCTGGGGACTAGAGGACACCGGGGAGCTGTTTTTT.

The rearrangement links TRBV7-9 to TRBJ2-7, with D possibly TRBD1 on 6 matching bases. Looked up from germline, CDR1 is SEHNR and CDR2 is FQNEAQ (reference sequence). V lost 2 bases and J lost 5, with 13 bases in between. This CDR3 is 14 amino acids long. The DNA for the CDR3 is TGTGCCAGCAGCTTAAGGGCCAGGGGAAACGAGCAGTACTTC. It codes for CASSLRARGNEQYF. The variable domain in full, completed from reference TRBV7-9 and TRBJ2-7, reads DTGVSQNPRHKITKRGQNVTFRCDPISEHNRLYWYRQTLGQGPEFLTYFQNEAQLEKSRLLSDRFSAERPKGSFSTLEIQRTEQGDSAMYLCASSLRARGNEQYFGPGTRLTVT.

A single count supports this clone. The chain joins TRBV21-1 to TRBJ2-3; the table calls TRBD2, which could not be checked here. TRBV21-1 is designated a pseudogene. The length of the CDR3 is 17 residues. The CDR3 nucleotides read TGTGCCAGCAGCACTCCCGGGACTAGCGGGAGAACAGATACGCAGTATTTT. It translates to CASSTPGTSGRTDTQYF.

The chain has TRBV5-1 and TRBJ2-1; 7 nucleotides match TRBD2. The length of the CDR3 is 15 residues. Losses at the gene ends were 0 bases for V and 12 bases for J; bases not matched to a gene: 12. CDR1 SGHRS and CDR2 YFSETQ come from the germline V gene. CDR3 residues: CASSLVTFGGLLQFF. The CDR3 nucleotides are TGCGCCAGCAGCTTGGTTACGTTCGGGGGGTTGCTGCAGTTCTTC.

This sequence joins TRBV7-9 and TRBJ2-1; 7 bases match TRBD1. The CDR3 totals 14 residues. Germline V gene sequence: CDR1 SEHNR, CDR2 FQNEAQ (reference sequence). The junction had 7 bases not matched to a gene; V was cut back by 3 bases and J by 8 bases. This CDR3 reads CASSFGTVGDEQFF. The CDR3 region has the DNA TGTGCCAGCAGCTTCGGGACAGTAGGGGATGAGCAGTTCTTC.

V gene TRBV9 combines with J gene TRBJ1-5; unclear D gene. Germline loops: CDR1 SGDLS, CDR2 YYNGEE. The V end lost 4 bases, the J end lost 3 bases, and 11 bases lay between the germline ends. CDR3 length: 14 amino acids. The DNA for the CDR3 is TGTGCCAGCAGCCCCCCGGGGATCAATCAGCCCCAGCATTTT. This codes for CASSPPGINQPQHF.

The chain recombines TRBV19 with TRBJ2-5; 8 positions agree with TRBD1. There are 15 residues in the CDR3. CDR1 and CDR2 (germline): LNHDA, SQIVND (reference sequence). The V gene end was trimmed by 4 bases and the J gene end by 1 base; junction bases not matched to a gene: 5. CDR3 in DNA: TGTGCCAGTAGTAATTCCAGGGGGCCCCAAGAGACCCAGTACTTC. Residues: CASSNSRGPQETQYF.

The CDR3 sequence: CASSFRGNTEAFF. The DNA of the CDR3 is TGTGCCAGCAGTTTTAGGGGGAACACTGAAGCTTTCTTT. The chain recombines TRBV27 with TRBJ1-1; D is perhaps TRBD1 (5 bases). CDR1 and CDR2 (germline): MNHEY, SMNVEV (reference sequence). The V end was cut by 3 bases, the J end by 1 base, with 6 bases between. This CDR3 has 13 amino acids.

As concerns this clone: The identical CDR3 is also encoded by other nucleotide sequences in the sample. The genes are TRBV28 and TRBJ1-5, with TRBD1 as a possible D gene (6 bases). CDR1 and CDR2 (germline): MDHEN, SYDVKM. V lost 6 bases, J lost 1 base, and 10 bases lay in between. The CDR3 is made up of 14 amino acids. CDR3 sequence: CASRQQGSNQPQHF. CDR3 bases: TGTGCCAGCAGGCAACAGGGAAGCAATCAGCCCCAGCATTTT.

The chain carries TRBV7-9 and TRBJ2-6, with TRBD2 matching 10 bases. Per the germline V gene, CDR1 is SEHNR and CDR2 is FQNEAQ (reference sequence). V was clipped by 2 bases and J by 0 bases; unmatched bases: 1. This CDR3 is built from 17 residues. The CDR3 sequence: CASSLLAGGSGANVLTF. The CDR3 DNA is TGTGCCAGCAGCTTATTAGCGGGAGGCTCTGGGGCCAACGTCCTGACTTTC.

The V and J genes are TRBV5-6 and TRBJ2-7; 8 bases are shared with TRBD2. The CDR3 runs 16 residues. J lost 3 bases, V lost 6 bases, and 14 bases had no gene match. CDR1 and CDR2 from the germline V gene are SGHDT and YYEEEE. The CDR3 DNA is TGTGCCAGCAACCCGATTGCGGGAGGATTCCGCTACGAGCAGTACTTC. Its protein product is CASNPIAGGFRYEQYF.

The chain uses TRBV13 and TRBJ2-5; 9 nucleotides agree with TRBD2. CDR1 and CDR2 from the germline V gene are PRHDT and FYEKMQ (reference sequence). V was clipped by 4 bases and J by 2 bases; unmatched bases: 5. The CDR3 consists of 15 residues. CDR3 nucleotides: TGTGCCAGCAGCTACTATAGCGGGGGACAAGAGACCCAGTACTTC. Residues: CASSYYSGGQETQYF.

The J gene is TRBJ2-3, the V gene TRBV14; tentatively, D is TRBD2 (6 bases). The CDR3 has 18 amino acids. Trimming took off 1 base at V and 4 bases at J, with 21 bases between the two ends. Germline V lookup: CDR1 SGHDN, CDR2 FVKESK. The DNA of the CDR3 is TGTGCCAGCAGCCAAGGATGGGGAACCCCAGGAGGGCCAGATACGCAGTATTTT. Translating it yields CASSQGWGTPGGPDTQYF.